Below, 15 T cell receptor beta chains from the same sample are listed, as sequenced in a study of persistence of HIV-infected CD4 T cells. This nonspecific control used anti-CD3/anti-CD28 bead stimulation of CD4+ T cells. Sorting of responding CD4+ T cells relied on upregulated CD40 ligand together with CD69. These receptors have no known antigen. The immunoSEQ assay was version 4, run in survey mode. The assay was immunoSEQ multiplex PCR, and TCRdb's table has in-frame clones only and misses some. The sample has under 55,000 clones, 88% seen once. This material consisted of CD4+ T cells sorted from PBMCs after roughly 20-hour stimulation, taken from a patient who received antiretroviral therapy. The receptors here all came from an adult woman with HIV who was CMV-seropositive.

This clone came up once. The rearrangement uses TRBV5-1 and TRBJ2-5; TRBD2 might be the D (6 bases). Per the germline V gene, CDR1 is SGHRS and CDR2 is YFSETQ. V lost 4 bases to trimming and J lost 3 bases, with 19 bases between them. This CDR3 is built from 16 residues. CDR3 protein: CASSIGMRLGEETQYF. Here the CDR3 DNA reads TGCGCCAGCAGCATTGGTATGAGACTAGGGGAAGAGACCCAGTACTTC.

J is TRBJ1-4 and V is TRBV6-5; D is unclear. The CDR3 loop spans 12 amino acids. Trimming removed 8 bases from V and 7 bases from J, with 11 bases in between. Germline V gene data show CDR1 as MNHEY and CDR2 as SVGAGI. CDR3: CASGSSGEKLFF. The CDR3, as DNA: TGTGCCAGCGGATCGTCGGGTGAAAAACTGTTTTTT.

This sequence joins TRBV5-8 and TRBJ1-5; 8 positions match TRBD1. This CDR3 has 15 residues. Germline trimming cut 3 bases from V and 0 bases from J; bases unmatched to any gene: 2. Germline values: CDR1 SGHTS, CDR2 YDEGEE. The CDR3 sequence: CASSSQGASNQPQHF. The CDR3, as DNA: TGTGCCAGCAGCTCCCAGGGGGCTAGCAATCAGCCCCAGCATTTT. The full variable domain, completed using reference TRBV5-8 and TRBJ1-5, is EAGVTQSPTHLIKTRGQQATLRCSPISGHTSVYWYQQALGLGLQFLLWYDEGEERNRGNFPPRFSGRQFPNYSSELNVNALELEDSALYLCASSSQGASNQPQHFGDGTRLSIL.

CDR3 sequence: CASSPPGEFFGEQFF. The CDR3 coding sequence is TGTGCCAGCTCACCTCCAGGGGAGTTCTTCGGTGAGCAGTTCTTC. The rearrangement uses TRBV18 and TRBJ2-1; perhaps TRBD1 as D (6 bases). The germline gives CDR1 KGHSH, CDR2 LQKENI. Trimming stripped 3 bases from V and 9 bases from J, with 18 bases between. The CDR3 is 15 amino acids.

The chain recombines TRBV29-1 with TRBJ2-3, with 9 bases identical to TRBD2. There are 15 residues in the CDR3. V lost 2 bases to trimming and J lost 2 bases; unmatched junction nucleotides: 5. Looked up from germline, CDR1 is SQVTM and CDR2 is ANQGSEA. The CDR3 DNA follows: TGCAGCGTTGAAACGCGGGGGGGGATCACAGATACGCAGTATTTT. Residues: CSVETRGGITDTQYF.

This chain uses TRBV24-1 with TRBJ1-2, with D possibly matching TRBD1 (5 bases). CDR1 and CDR2 from the germline V gene are KGHDR and SFDVKD. Trimming took 4 bases from V and 1 from J, leaving 6 bases between them. The CDR3 has 13 amino acids. DNA of the CDR3: TGTGCCACCAGTGAGGGGGTTAACTATGGCTACACCTTC. This gives the protein CATSEGVNYGYTF.

The rearrangement joins TRBV5-1 to TRBJ2-7; D might be TRBD2 (5 bases). From germline, CDR1 is SGHRS and CDR2 YFSETQ. Trimming left V 7 bases short and J 0 bases short, with 23 bases between. The CDR3 length is 17 residues. The CDR3 region has the DNA TGCGCCAGCCCTAACCCACGCAGGAGGACCAGCTCCTACGAGCAGTACGTC. Its protein is CASPNPRRRTSSYEQYV.

This chain connects TRBV15 to TRBJ2-1; TRBD1 aligns across 8 bases. This CDR3 contains 15 residues. The germline V gene has CDR1 LNHNV and CDR2 YYDKDF (reference sequence). V lost 2 bases, J lost 7 bases, and 7 bases stayed unmatched. CDR3 in DNA: TGTGCCACCAGCAGATCCTGGACAGGGCAAAATGAGCAGTTCTTC. Protein product: CATSRSWTGQNEQFF.

The gene calls are TRBV11-3 and TRBJ2-5, with 7 bases identical to TRBD2. The CDR3 is 16 residues long. Trimming took 1 base from V and 1 from J; bases not matched to a gene: 6. CDR1 SGHNT and CDR2 YENEEA come from the germline V gene. The CDR3 sequence: CASSLGGGFIQETQYF. In DNA, the CDR3 is TGTGCCAGCAGCTTAGGGGGGGGATTCATCCAAGAGACCCAGTACTTC.

The chain links TRBV11-3 to TRBJ2-3, with 9 bases lining up with TRBD2. From germline, CDR1 is SGHNT and CDR2 YENEEA. The CDR3 extends over 15 amino acids. The ends lost 0 bases at V and 9 bases at J; junction bases unmatched: 7. This CDR3 reads CASSLESGGPPTQYF. The DNA of the CDR3 is TGTGCCAGCAGCTTAGAGAGCGGGGGGCCCCCAACGCAGTATTTT.

The genes are TRBV2 and TRBJ1-1; D possibly corresponds to TRBD1 (5 bases). V gave up 6 bases and J gave up 7 bases, with 21 bases separating them. The CDR3 is 15 amino acids. The germline CDR1 and CDR2 sequences are SNHLY and FYNNEI. CDR3 sequence: CASRGRGTRADEAFF. In DNA, the CDR3 is TGTGCCAGCAGAGGCCGGGGTACCAGGGCCGATGAAGCTTTCTTT. Variable domain in full (rest from reference TRBV2 and TRBJ1-1): EPEVTQTPSHQVTQMGQEVILRCVPISNHLYFYWYRQILGQKVEFLVSFYNNEISEKSEIFDDQFSVERPDGSNFTLKIRSTKLEDSAMYFCASRGRGTRADEAFFGQGTRLTVV.

This clone was seen once. V usage is TRBV5-1 and J usage is TRBJ1-4, with D possibly being TRBD1 (5 bases). With 4 bases removed from V and 8 bases from J, the gap between germline ends came to 21 bases. The CDR3 loop spans 16 amino acids. Germline-derived CDR1 and CDR2 are SGHRS and YFSETQ. The CDR3 here is CASSLGRSMNLEKLFF. CDR3 nucleotides: TGCGCCAGCAGCCTGGGACGGTCAATGAACCTGGAAAAACTGTTTTTT.

The genes are TRBV12-2 and TRBJ2-3; TRBD2, as called in the table, went unchecked against the DNA. TRBV12-2 is given as a pseudogene. The CDR3 is made up of 17 amino acids. The CDR3 nucleotides read TGTGCAAGTCGCTTCAGCCTCCGGGGACTAGCGGCAGATACGCAGTATTTT. Amino acids: CASRFSLRGLAADTQYF.

The V call is TRBV28, the J call TRBJ2-1; 7 bases are shared with TRBD2. Germline CDR1 and CDR2: MDHEN and SYDVKM. The CDR3 spans 16 residues. The ends lost 0 bases at V and 0 bases at J; junction bases unmatched: 2. CDR3 loop: CASSLWASGSYNEQFF. CDR3 coding DNA: TGTGCCAGCAGTTTATGGGCTAGCGGCTCCTACAATGAGCAGTTCTTC.

The chain joins TRBV14 to TRBJ2-1, with 9 bases that match TRBD1. Germline V CDR1 and CDR2: SGHDN, FVKESK. The length of the CDR3 is 15 residues. V gave up 0 bases and J gave up 8 bases; unmatched junction bases: 5. In nucleotides, the CDR3 is TGTGCCAGCAGCCAAGAGGGACAGGGCTATGATGAGCAGTTCTTC. This gives the protein CASSQEGQGYDEQFF.